This T cell receptor beta chain was sequenced during a study of shared clonotypes between healthy human individuals. Findings of the study overall: Generation probabilities of non-shared clonotypes were lower (relative to those shared by all four donors). The diversity represented, both genetic and in exposure history, was limited by few donors.

Comments on this clone: Its antigen is undetermined.

After removal of 6 bases from V and 10 bases from J, the junction contained 17 bases not matched to a gene. The germline V gene has CDR1 MDHEN and CDR2 SYDVKM. CDR3 size: 17 residues. In the authors' workflow: Junction-only sequences without quality scores came from ImmunoSEQ, so filtering differed. Method: immunoSEQ multiplex PCR; TCRdb's copy keeps in-frame clones and lacks some. V and J calls and clone size follow that table, whereas D and trimming were derived from the DNA. The top ten clones hold 0.89% of a sample with around 990,000 clones, approximately 75% of them seen once. This clonotype was obtained from a young man in good health. Some clones in this sample may be carry-over from other donors' samples. The sample was memory CD4+ T cells from PBMCs. Subset defined: CD45RA-negative fraction. The chain combines TRBV28 with TRBJ2-3; 12 nucleotides line up with TRBD2. DNA for the CDR3: TGTGCCAGCAGCAGCTACGGACTAGCGGGAACGGGCTGGGCGCAGTATTTT. Translation: CASSSYGLAGTGWAQYF. Supplemented by reference TRBV28 and TRBJ2-3, the full variable domain reads DVKVTQSSRYLVKRTGEKVFLECVQDMDHENMFWYRQDPGLGLRLIYFSYDVKMKEKGDIPEGYSVSREKKERFSLILESASTNQTSMYLCASSSYGLAGTGWAQYFGPGTRLTVL.